This T cell receptor (beta chain) was documented in a study of cytomegalovirus exposure and HLA in healthy donors. Trimming shortened V by 10 bases and J by 2 bases, and 14 bases separated the two germline ends. The CDR3 length is 13 residues. Per germline, CDR1 KGHSH and CDR2 LQKENI. 60 Vbeta and 13 Jbeta primers were used in PCR. The table came from immunoSEQ multiplex PCR; TCRdb's copy has only in-frame clones and leaves some out. The sample shows some 130,000 clones, 65% to 90% of them seen only once. The sample taken for sequencing was PBMCs. The source is a male donor in good health and CMV-seropositive. The chain couples TRBV18 to TRBJ1-1, with D maybe TRBD1 (6 bases). The CDR3 region is CATRGNPNTEAFF. The CDR3 DNA reads TGTGCCACAAGGGGGAACCCAAACACTGAAGCTTTCTTT.